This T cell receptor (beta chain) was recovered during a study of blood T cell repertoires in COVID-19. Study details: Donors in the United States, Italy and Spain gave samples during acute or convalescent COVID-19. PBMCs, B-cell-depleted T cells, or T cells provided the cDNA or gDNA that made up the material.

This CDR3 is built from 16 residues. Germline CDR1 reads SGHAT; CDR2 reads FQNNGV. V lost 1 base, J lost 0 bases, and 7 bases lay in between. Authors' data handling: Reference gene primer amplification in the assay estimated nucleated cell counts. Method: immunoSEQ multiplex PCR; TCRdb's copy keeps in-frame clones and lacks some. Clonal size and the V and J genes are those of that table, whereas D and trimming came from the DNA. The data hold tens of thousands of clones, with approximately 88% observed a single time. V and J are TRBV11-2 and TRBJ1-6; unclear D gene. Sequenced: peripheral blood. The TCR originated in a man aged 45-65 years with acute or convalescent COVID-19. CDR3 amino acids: CASSLVISSYNSPLHF. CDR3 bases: TGTGCCAGCAGCTTAGTTATTAGCTCCTATAATTCACCCCTCCACTTT.